This TCR beta chain comes out of a study of metastatic and nonmetastatic thyroid tumors (TCRdb year 2020). For context, the study as a whole: For patients with malignant and with benign thyroid disease, the researchers compared repertoires between peripheral blood samples and tumor or nodule tissue samples. Overall study results and their limits: In both blood and tumor samples, TCR beta diversity was reported to be significantly higher in malignant tumors than in benign nodules.

The library was generated by PCR. Sequencing instrument: Illumina HiSeq 4000. The TCR beta-chain CDR3 region of each patient was profiled by high-throughput sequencing. On the authors' methods: The researchers built a classifier to tell apart papillary thyroid cancer patients with distant metastasis, based on CDR3 differences among clinicopathological groups. The Shannon index was used to measure repertoire diversity, and the Morisita-Horn index was used to measure how similar tumor and blood repertoires were. TCRdb reprocessing: public reads trimmed at Q25 with fastp, clones called with MiXCR, in-frame beta chains kept. The authors' filters were not applied to this entry. The sample records under 95,000 clones, about 9.1% of which are singletons. 8.8% of the sample belongs to the ten largest clones. This clone was recorded many times. Its binding antigen is unknown. Base qualities are missing; no much larger clone stands one base away.

No patient had received any treatment before thyroid surgery. The study retrospectively analysed patient clinical samples collected from 2012 to 2018 using T-cell receptor beta sequencing. The TCR sequence derives from a female donor with papillary thyroid cancer or a benign thyroid nodule (not recorded which). Some clones in this sample may be carry-over from other donors' samples. Sequencing was carried out using blood.

Here is the DNA: TGTGCCAGCAGTTACCGACAGACTGCTAATGAAAAACTGTTTTTT. This is translated as CASSYRQTANEKLFF. The rearrangement joined TRBV12-3 or TRBV12-4 to TRBJ1-4; the D segment could be TRBD1, given 5 matching bases. The CDR3 goes from the cysteine to the phenylalanine over 15 residues. This entry keeps only the CDR3 DNA: 45 bases, framed from base 1. V drops 4 bases and J drops 3 bases, leaving 12 bases in between.